What follows describes a single T cell receptor (beta chain). The antigen is not known. The data are from a study of molecular identifiers for immune sequencing clone quantification. Findings of the study overall: Underestimated sizes of highly expanded clones could result from identical TCR molecules that share a barcode. Over 98% of effector molecules, but under 1% in naive cells, were held by clones with more than 20 RNA copies. Single-cell amounts of spiked Jurkat TCR RNA were reportedly detectable among about 960,000 naive cells.

TCRdb re-analysed the PCR reads in MiXCR, keeping a single row per CDR3 protein. The sample contains 460,000 or so distinct CDR3 sequences, around 25% of which appear only once. Sorted naive CD8 T cells were those defined as CD8+CD4-CCR7+CD45RA+. Per germline, CDR1 SQVTM and CDR2 ANQGSEA. V gave up 2 bases and J gave up 5 bases, with 11 bases separating them. This CDR3 has 13 amino acids. This sequence joins TRBV29-1 and TRBJ2-3; D gene ambiguous. The sequence derives from a human donor in good health. Some libraries in this study had Jurkat cell RNA spiked in. Sequencing was performed on naive CD8+ T cells from blood, with Jurkat cell RNA spiked in. Documented subset: FACS-sorted CD8+CD4-CCR7+CD45RA+ naive T cells. DNA for the CDR3: TGCAGCGTTGAAAAACCCCTCGAAGATACGCAGTATTTT. It codes for CSVEKPLEDTQYF.